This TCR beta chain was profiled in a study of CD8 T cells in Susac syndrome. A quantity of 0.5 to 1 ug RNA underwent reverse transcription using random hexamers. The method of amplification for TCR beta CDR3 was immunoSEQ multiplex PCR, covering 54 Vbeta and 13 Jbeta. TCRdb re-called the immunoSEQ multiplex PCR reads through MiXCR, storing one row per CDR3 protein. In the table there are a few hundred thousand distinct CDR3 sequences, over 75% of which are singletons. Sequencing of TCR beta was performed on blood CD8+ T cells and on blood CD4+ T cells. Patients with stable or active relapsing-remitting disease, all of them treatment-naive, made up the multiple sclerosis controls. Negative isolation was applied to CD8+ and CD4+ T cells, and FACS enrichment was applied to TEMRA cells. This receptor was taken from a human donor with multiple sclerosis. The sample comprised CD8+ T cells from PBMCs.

The CDR3 loop reads CSARPGVNTEAFF. As DNA, the CDR3 is TGCAGTGCTAGACCGGGGGTTAACACTGAAGCTTTCTTT. This chain links TRBV20-1 with TRBJ1-1; TRBD1 is a possible D gene (5 bases). CDR3 length: 13 residues. Germline assignment: CDR1 DFQATT and CDR2 SNEGSKA (reference sequence). Trimming took 2 bases from V and 2 from J, leaving 9 bases between them.